Shown below are 27 T cell receptor beta chains from a single sample sequenced in a study of T cells in Graves' hyperthyroidism and ophthalmopathy. What was amplified from RNA transcripts were TCR beta CDR3 regions. The TCR CDR3 first-round RT-PCR relied on the HTBI primer set. TCRdb used MiXCR to reprocess the multiplex PCR reads, holding one entry per CDR3 protein. The sample lists about 420,000 distinct CDR3 sequences, about a sixth occurring once. The sample consisted of blood. The receptors originated from a woman younger than 35 with Graves' hyperthyroidism.

The chain couples TRBV7-9 to TRBJ2-5; either TRBD1 or TRBD2 may fit D (7 bases each). V lost 4 bases, J lost 5 bases, and 14 bases lay in between. Germline CDR1 is SEHNR and CDR2 is FQNEAQ (reference sequence). The CDR3 extends over 14 amino acids. CDR3 loop: CASSWEGARETQYF. CDR3 DNA sequence: TGTGCCAGCAGCTGGGAGGGGGCAAGGGAGACCCAGTACTTC.

The sample holds many counts of this clonotype. The chain couples TRBV10-3 to TRBJ2-1; possibly TRBD1 or TRBD2 for D (5 bases each). V lost 10 bases, J lost 6 bases, and 16 bases lay in between. The CDR3 totals 13 residues. Per the germline V gene, CDR1 is ENHRY and CDR2 is SYGVKD. Here the CDR3 reads CATRDPLTNEQFF. In DNA, the CDR3 is TGTGCCACCCGGGACCCCTTAACCAATGAGCAGTTCTTC.

This clonotype was detected ten times or more. This chain uses TRBV2 with TRBJ2-7, with TRBD2 identical over 9 bases. This CDR3 spans 17 amino acids. CDR1 is SNHLY, CDR2 FYNNEI, per germline. V was pared by 0 bases and J by 5 bases, with 11 bases of the junction left unmatched. The CDR3, as DNA: TGTGCCAGCAGTGAAGCGGGAACCGGGACTAGCAACCACGAGCAGTACTTC. Translating gives CASSEAGTGTSNHEQYF.

The genes are TRBV19 and TRBJ2-2; D is uncertain. The CDR3 is 15 residues long. CDR1 is LNHDA and CDR2 is SQIVND in the germline V gene (reference sequence). V was shortened by 5 bases and J by 1 base, with 11 bases between the two germline ends. This CDR3 reads CASSFEVGNTGELFF. In DNA form, the CDR3 reads TGTGCCAGTAGTTTTGAGGTCGGGAACACCGGGGAGCTGTTTTTT.

The rearrangement uses TRBV7-3 and TRBJ2-3; D not resolved. Trimming stripped 2 bases from V and 4 bases from J, with 10 bases between. The CDR3 is 14 residues long. The germline V gene encodes CDR1 SGHTA and CDR2 FQGTGA. This CDR3 is CASSLLGNADTQYF. The CDR3 bases are TGTGCCAGCAGCTTACTTGGGAACGCAGATACGCAGTATTTT.

The rearrangement joins TRBV14 to TRBJ2-7; a possible D gene is TRBD2 (5 bases). Germline lookup yields CDR1 SGHDN and CDR2 FVKESK. The V end lost 1 base, the J end lost 2 bases, and 18 bases lay between the germline ends. CDR3 length equals 17 residues. CDR3 loop: CASSQGRPGSRTYEQYF. CDR3 DNA: TGTGCCAGCAGCCAAGGCCGACCGGGGAGCCGGACCTACGAGCAGTACTTC.

A few counts support this clonotype. This rearrangement joins TRBV14 to TRBJ2-2; 9 nucleotides align to TRBD1. The ends lost 3 bases at V and 8 bases at J; junction bases unmatched: 7. The CDR3 covers 15 residues. Germline assignment: CDR1 SGHDN and CDR2 FVKESK. The CDR3 here is CASSHIPGQGGELFF. The CDR3 DNA reads as TGTGCCAGCAGCCACATCCCGGGACAGGGTGGGGAGCTGTTTTTT.

In its sample, this clonotype was seen many times. The V call is TRBV7-3, the J call TRBJ1-6; D unclear. The CDR3 totals 13 residues. CDR1 is SGHTA and CDR2 is FQGTGA in the germline V gene. V dropped 5 bases and J dropped 9 bases, with 11 bases sitting between them. In nucleotides, the CDR3 is TGTGCCAGCAGCGCTTGGGAGGGTTCACCCCTCCACTTT. The encoded protein is CASSAWEGSPLHF. The full variable domain, its missing parts supplied by reference TRBV7-3 and TRBJ1-6, is GAGVSQTPSNKVTEKGKYVELRCDPISGHTALYWYRQSLGQGPEFLIYFQGTGAADDSGLPNDRFFAVRPEGSVSTLKIQRTERGDSAVYLCASSAWEGSPLHFGNGTRLTVT.

This clonotype has a handful of counts. This rearrangement joins TRBV10-2 to TRBJ2-1, with 7 bases matching TRBD2. The junction had 7 bases not matched to a gene; V was cut back by 7 bases and J by 1 base. Looked up from germline, CDR1 is WSHSY and CDR2 is SAAADI. The CDR3 extends over 15 amino acids. The CDR3 here is CASKQLASSYNEQFF. Here the CDR3 DNA reads TGCGCCAGCAAGCAACTAGCGTCGTCCTACAATGAGCAGTTCTTC.

The genes are TRBV6-2 or TRBV6-3 and TRBJ1-1, with D perhaps matching TRBD1 (5 bases). There are 12 residues in the CDR3. CDR1 is MNHEY and CDR2 is SVGEGT in the germline V gene. Trimming removed 6 bases from V and 10 bases from J, with 15 bases in between. The CDR3 region has the DNA TGTGCCAGCAGACAACTAGCGGGGGGAGCTTTCTTT. It codes for CASRQLAGGAFF.

This clonotype was seen ten or more times. The chain links TRBV6-1 to TRBJ2-1; 7 nucleotides agree with TRBD1. The ends lost 4 bases at V and 9 bases at J; junction bases unmatched: 6. The V gene's germline CDR1 is MNHNS and CDR2 SASEGT. The CDR3 extends over 13 amino acids. CDR3 protein: CASSGQGPREQFF. CDR3 nucleotides: TGTGCCAGCAGTGGACAGGGACCTCGTGAGCAGTTCTTC.

This clonotype has a count of ten or more. J is TRBJ2-5 and V is TRBV11-3, with TRBD2 matching 7 bases. CDR1 SGHNT and CDR2 YENEEA come from the germline V gene. Unmatched junction bases numbered 2, after V lost 1 base and J lost 3 bases. This CDR3 comprises 14 residues. This CDR3 is CASSLAGGEETQYF. The CDR3 coding sequence is TGTGCCAGCAGCTTAGCGGGAGGAGAAGAGACCCAGTACTTC.

This chain uses TRBV6-2 or TRBV6-3 with TRBJ1-1; a possible D gene is TRBD1 (5 bases). V dropped 3 bases and J dropped 4 bases, with 18 bases sitting between them. The V gene's germline CDR1 is MNHEY and CDR2 SVGEGT. The CDR3 contains 16 residues. CDR3 region: CASSYSGWGLTTEAFF. Written as DNA, the CDR3 is TGTGCCAGCAGTTATTCCGGGTGGGGGTTGACCACTGAAGCTTTCTTT.

This clonotype came up many times. V and J are TRBV7-3 and TRBJ2-3, with 7 bases matching TRBD2. Germline CDR1 and CDR2: SGHTA and FQGTGA. This CDR3 is 16 amino acids long. V gave up 3 bases and J gave up 1 base; unmatched junction bases: 7. CDR3 residues: CASSFGGSGGTDTQYF. The CDR3 nucleotides are TGTGCCAGCAGCTTCGGCGGGAGTGGAGGCACAGATACGCAGTATTTT.

This clonotype was observed many times. The rearrangement links TRBV5-1 to TRBJ2-1, with a possible D match to TRBD1 (6 bases). This CDR3 has 14 residues. Per the germline V gene, CDR1 is SGHRS and CDR2 is YFSETQ. V lost 7 bases to trimming and J lost 5 bases, with 16 bases between them. CDR3 nucleotide sequence: TGCGCCAGCTCCGACGGGCCAGGGGACAATGAGCAGTTCTTC. This sequence encodes CASSDGPGDNEQFF.

This clonotype was seen repeatedly, ten times or more. The chain joins TRBV7-9 to TRBJ2-1; the match to TRBD2 covers 7 bases. The CDR3 is 14 amino acids. V lost 3 bases, J lost 6 bases, and 5 bases stayed unmatched. Germline V CDR1 and CDR2: SEHNR, FQNEAQ (reference sequence). CDR3 sequence (DNA): TGTGCCAGCAGCTTCTTGTCGGGAGGCAATGAGCAGTTCTTC. Residues: CASSFLSGGNEQFF.

This clonotype showed up many times. This chain links TRBV2 with TRBJ2-4; 9 bases fit TRBD1. The ends lost 6 bases at V and 0 bases at J; junction bases unmatched: 6. The CDR3 sequence is 16 residues long. CDR1 is SNHLY and CDR2 is FYNNEI in the germline V gene. The CDR3 protein is CASSRGQGQAKNIQYF. The CDR3 DNA follows: TGTGCCAGCAGCCGGGGACAGGGCCAAGCCAAAAACATTCAGTACTTC.

This clonotype occurred a few times. The chain carries TRBV15 and TRBJ2-3, with a possible D match to TRBD2 (6 bases). Per germline, CDR1 LNHNV and CDR2 YYDKDF (reference sequence). V dropped 3 bases and J dropped 2 bases, with 15 bases sitting between them. The CDR3 runs 16 residues. Here the CDR3 reads CATSSVERGFTDTQYF. The CDR3 DNA is TGTGCCACCAGCAGCGTTGAACGGGGGTTCACAGATACGCAGTATTTT.

Concerning this clonotype itself: An end of the junction differs from the germline gene, which may be a read error. V gene TRBV24-1 combines with J gene TRBJ1-6; D not resolved. The V gene's germline CDR1 is KGHDR and CDR2 SFDVKD. This CDR3 contains 11 residues. The CDR3 nucleotides are TGCCCTAAACCCCGAGATTCACCCCTCCACTTT. Protein sequence: CPKPRDSPLHF.

Comments on this clonotype: With a much larger clone just one base away, this may be a read error. The chain combines TRBV27 with TRBJ2-2; D may be TRBD2 (6 bases). This CDR3 region has 16 residues. The germline V gene has CDR1 MNHEY and CDR2 SMNVEV (reference sequence). CDR3 bases: TGTGCCAGCAGTTTAGCGGAGGGGTGGGGCACCGAGGAGCTGTTTTTT. Residues: CASSLAEGWGTEELFF.

This clonotype was seen a handful of times. The chain combines TRBV5-6 with TRBJ1-5; 7 nucleotides agree with TRBD1. Per germline, CDR1 SGHDT and CDR2 YYEEEE. V was pared by 3 bases and J by 0 bases, with 3 bases of the junction left unmatched. This CDR3 spans 15 amino acids. Here the CDR3 reads CASSYRGNSNQPQHF. In DNA form, the CDR3 reads TGTGCCAGCAGCTACAGGGGCAATAGCAATCAGCCCCAGCATTTT.

On this clonotype itself: A clone one base away is much larger, so this may be a read error. The genes are TRBV9 and TRBJ2-7; D gene unclear. The CDR3 length is 16 residues. Germline CDR1 and CDR2: SGDLS and YYNGEE. Trimming removed 3 bases from V and 2 bases from J, with 18 bases in between. The CDR3 protein is CASSAAPQEKTYEQYF. The CDR3 DNA reads TGTGCCAGCAGCGCGGCCCCCCAGGAGAAAACCTACGAGCAGTACTTC.

This clonotype was counted many times. This rearrangement joins TRBV29-1 to TRBJ1-5, with 9 bases matching TRBD1. Germline V gene data show CDR1 as SQVTM and CDR2 as ANQGSEA. V trimming: 6 bases; J trimming: 5 bases; junction bases outside the gene matches: 5. This CDR3 has 13 amino acids. The chain's CDR3 is CSVGQGHDQPQHF. The CDR3 coding sequence is TGCAGCGTGGGACAGGGCCATGATCAGCCCCAGCATTTT.

This clonotype showed up just a few times. The rearrangement uses TRBV7-3 and TRBJ2-1, with D unresolved. Deletions cut 2 bases from V and 0 bases from J, with 8 bases between. This CDR3 contains 15 residues. Per germline, CDR1 SGHTA and CDR2 FQGTGA. CDR3 residues: CASSLDGFSYNEQFF. The CDR3 DNA sequence: TGTGCCAGCAGCTTAGACGGCTTCTCCTACAATGAGCAGTTCTTC. The variable domain in full, completed from reference TRBV7-3 and TRBJ2-1, reads GAGVSQTPSNKVTEKGKYVELRCDPISGHTALYWYRQSLGQGPEFLIYFQGTGAADDSGLPNDRFFAVRPEGSVSTLKIQRTERGDSAVYLCASSLDGFSYNEQFFGPGTRLTVL.

At least ten counts were recorded for this clonotype. This chain uses TRBV7-2 with TRBJ2-7, with D tentatively TRBD1 or TRBD2 (5 bases each). This CDR3 is built from 14 residues. V was pared by 3 bases and J by 0 bases, with 9 bases between. The germline V gene encodes CDR1 SGHTA and CDR2 FQGNSA. CDR3 sequence (DNA): TGTGCCAGCAGCTTGTCCGGGACCTCCTACGAGCAGTACTTC. It yields the protein CASSLSGTSYEQYF. Looking up the rest from reference TRBV7-2 and TRBJ2-7 gives the full variable domain: GAGVSQSPSNKVTEKGKDVELRCDPISGHTALYWYRQSLGQGLEFLIYFQGNSAPDKSGLPSDRFSAERTGGSVSTLTIQRTQQEDSAVYLCASSLSGTSYEQYFGPGTRLTVT.

This clonotype was counted ten times or more. The chain couples TRBV3-1 to TRBJ2-4, with 8 nucleotides matching TRBD2. The CDR3 runs to 15 residues. The V gene end was trimmed by 7 bases and the J gene end by 0 bases; junction bases not matched to a gene: 5. Germline CDR1 and CDR2: LGHDT and YNNKEL (reference sequence). The chain's CDR3 is CASTPGRVAKNIQYF. The CDR3 DNA follows: TGTGCCAGCACCCCCGGGAGGGTAGCCAAAAACATTCAGTACTTC. Full variable domain (outside the CDR3, taken from reference TRBV3-1 and TRBJ2-4): DTAVSQTPKYLVTQMGNDKSIKCEQNLGHDTMYWYKQDSKKFLKIMFSYNNKELIINETVPNRFSPKSPDKAHLNLHINSLELGDSAVYFCASTPGRVAKNIQYFGAGTRLSVL.

This clonotype was counted at least ten times. The genes are TRBV27 and TRBJ2-7; D might be TRBD1 (6 bases). Germline values: CDR1 MNHEY, CDR2 SMNVEV (reference sequence). V lost 6 bases and J lost 2, with 11 bases in between. The CDR3 has 13 amino acids. CDR3 DNA sequence: TGTGCCAGCAGCCGGACAGCCGCCTACGAGCAGTACTTC. Encoded protein: CASSRTAAYEQYF.